This TCR beta chain was sequenced in a study of CD8 T cells in ankylosing spondylitis. The ends were cut back, 5 bases at V and 3 bases at J, with 13 bases in the middle. The germline gives CDR1 MNHEY, CDR2 SMNVEV (reference sequence). The CDR3 runs to 14 residues. This clonotype has a count of ten or more. MiXCR, applied by TCRdb to the 5' RACE reads, yields one record per CDR3 protein. Of about 140,000 distinct CDR3 sequences detected, more than 5.5% appear once; the ten largest clones hold roughly an eighth. The chain has TRBV27 and TRBJ1-2; D is perhaps TRBD1 (5 bases). The specimen sequenced was blood, either unsorted or a sorted T cell fraction (not recorded which). This clonotype was sampled from a female donor with ankylosing spondylitis or in good health (not recorded which). The CDR3 here is CASSRWGGDYGYTF. Written as DNA, the CDR3 is TGTGCCAGCAGTCGTTGGGGAGGGGACTATGGCTACACCTTC.